A single sample is the source of the 7 T cell receptor beta chains below, sequenced in a study of T cell responses to AZD1222 COVID-19 vaccine (dated by TCRdb to the early 2020s). This specimen's time point label, per the study, means: about 28 days (+/-7) after the second vaccine dose. Library generation was performed with the immunoSEQ multiplex PCR assay. The immuneACCESS repertoire file appears here via TCRdb, limited to in-frame rearrangements. These files lack a portion of the clones; in checked studies, under half of the deficit traces to unresolved V genes, and the cause of the others is not known. The sample table holds nearly 200,000 clones, of which approximately 93% were seen once. More than 0.8% of the sample is taken by the ten largest. The material was peripheral blood, obtained 28 days after the second AZD1222 dose. The source of these receptors is an adult who received the AZD1222 COVID-19 vaccine.

The chain employs TRBV19 and TRBJ1-2, with a tentative D call TRBD1 (5 bases). The CDR3 consists of 14 residues. Between the trimmed V and J ends, which lost 10 bases and 6 bases, there was a span of 21 bases. CDR1 and CDR2 (germline): LNHDA, SQIVND (reference sequence). CDR3 amino acids: CATTGGYGYDGYTF. Here the CDR3 DNA reads TGTGCCACTACCGGGGGGTACGGCTATGATGGCTACACCTTC.

The CDR3 nucleotides read TGTGCCAGTAGTATTAGAGACAGGCAGGGCTACACCTTC. It encodes CASSIRDRQGYTF. V usage is TRBV19 and J usage is TRBJ1-2; D might be TRBD1 (6 bases). Per the germline V gene, CDR1 is LNHDA and CDR2 is SQIVND (reference sequence). The CDR3 runs to 13 residues. V dropped 3 bases and J dropped 8 bases, with 13 bases sitting between them.

V and J are TRBV11-2 and TRBJ1-1; the match to TRBD1 covers 7 bases. The CDR3 spans 16 residues. J gave up 10 bases and V 4 bases, and 18 bases lay outside the gene matches. Germline CDR1 and CDR2: SGHAT and FQNNGV. CDR3 amino acids: CASSSQGQRGWIRAFF. Written as DNA, the CDR3 is TGTGCCAGCAGCTCACAGGGACAGCGAGGATGGATACGAGCTTTCTTT.

This clone was seen once. J is TRBJ1-6 and V is TRBV2; D remains ambiguous. The CDR3 runs 13 residues. The germline V gene encodes CDR1 SNHLY and CDR2 FYNNEI. Deletions cut 3 bases from V and 10 bases from J, with 10 bases between. CDR3 loop: CASSDGVGSPLHF. The CDR3 DNA sequence: TGTGCCAGCAGTGATGGGGTTGGCTCACCCCTCCACTTT.

This chain uses TRBV6-5 with TRBJ1-5; D gene unclear. CDR1 and CDR2 from the germline V gene are MNHEY and SVGAGI. The CDR3 contains 14 residues. With 7 bases removed from V and 5 bases from J, the gap between germline ends came to 15 bases. CDR3 residues: CASIEGITHQPQHF. The CDR3 region has the DNA TGTGCCAGCATAGAAGGGATAACCCATCAGCCCCAGCATTTT.

This clone was counted once. This chain joins TRBV2 and TRBJ2-6, with 9 bases aligning to TRBD1. The CDR3 totals 20 residues. Unmatched junction bases numbered 17, after V lost 6 bases and J lost 2 bases. Germline loops: CDR1 SNHLY, CDR2 FYNNEI. CDR3 sequence (DNA): TGTGCCAGCAGGTTTACGGGTGGGGACAGGGCGCTCCCTGGGGCCAACGTCCTGACTTTC. Protein sequence: CASRFTGGDRALPGANVLTF.

The chain is built from TRBV3-1 (or the pseudogene TRBV3-2) and TRBJ1-1; the D gene is possibly TRBD1 (5 bases). CDR1 is LGHDT, CDR2 YNNKEL, per germline (reference sequence). Trimming pared 6 bases from V and 1 base from J, leaving 9 bases between. The CDR3 runs to 13 residues. CDR3: CASRPQGNTEAFF. CDR3 DNA: TGTGCCAGCAGGCCTCAGGGGAACACTGAAGCTTTCTTT.